This TCR beta chain was identified during a study of cytomegalovirus exposure and HLA in healthy donors. A multiplex PCR was run with 60 Vbeta primers and 13 Jbeta primers. Sequenced by immunoSEQ multiplex PCR; TCRdb stores in-frame clones only, minus some. The profile covers 180,000 or so clones, with over 65% appearing a single time and roughly 1.5% taken by the ten largest. J gave up 2 bases and V 5 bases, and 12 bases lay outside the gene matches. This CDR3 has 16 residues. Germline V gene sequence: CDR1 MNHEY, CDR2 SMNVEV (reference sequence). The sequence was collected from a man between 18 and 35 years old in good health and CMV-seronegative. The chain has TRBV27 and TRBJ2-7; TRBD2 aligns across 7 bases. The sample consisted of PBMCs. CDR3 region: CASSPRYGEGPYEQYF. CDR3 coding DNA: TGTGCCAGCAGTCCCCGTTATGGGGAGGGGCCCTACGAGCAGTACTTC.